Below are 23 T cell receptor beta chains sequenced from a single sample in a study of CD8 T cells in ankylosing spondylitis (dated by TCRdb to the late 2010s). On the study overall, not on this receptor specifically: Blood from ankylosing spondylitis patients appeared to be characterized by a TCR beta motif composed of roughly 8 highly homologous amino acid variants.

These TCRs are of unknown antigen specificity. Libraries came from 5' RACE. Sequencing was performed on an Illumina HiSeq 2500. The public reads were reanalyzed by TCRdb: fastp trimming at Q25, MiXCR alignment, in-frame beta chains only. Each record represents a unique CDR3 protein, reported with the most common genes and DNA among its rows. The sample yields a few hundred thousand distinct CDR3 sequences; around 20% were counted once. Roughly 16% of the sample lies in the top ten. Input material: blood, either unsorted or a sorted T cell fraction (not recorded which). The receptors were sampled from a male donor with ankylosing spondylitis.

This clonotype was found a few times. The chain uses TRBV20-1 and TRBJ2-7, with TRBD2 matching over 7 bases. From germline, CDR1 is DFQATT and CDR2 SNEGSKA (reference sequence). The CDR3 loop spans 16 amino acids. The V segment lost 0 bases and the J segment 1 base; nucleotides outside the gene matches: 9. This CDR3 reads CSARDQREGISYEQYF. The CDR3 nucleotides read TGCAGTGCTAGAGATCAGAGGGAGGGGATATCCTACGAGCAGTACTTC.

This clonotype turned up a few times. CDR3 DNA: TGCGCCAGCGCGTGGACGTCTAGCACAGATACGCAGTATTTT. Amino acids: CASAWTSSTDTQYF. V is TRBV5-1 and J is TRBJ2-3; D not certain. Trimming removed 7 bases at V and 0 bases at J, with 12 bases between. The germline CDR1 and CDR2 sequences are SGHRS and YFSETQ. This CDR3 comprises 14 residues.

This clonotype turned up a few times. The rearrangement uses TRBV5-5 and TRBJ2-7; TRBD2 aligns across 7 bases. V lost 4 bases, J lost 4 bases, and 8 bases stayed unmatched. Germline V gives CDR1 SGHKS, CDR2 YYEKEE (reference sequence). The CDR3 extends over 14 amino acids. The CDR3 loop is CASSPDGGRYEQYF. The CDR3 bases are TGTGCCAGCAGCCCGGACGGGGGGAGATACGAGCAGTACTTC. Together with reference TRBV5-5 and TRBJ2-7, the CDR3 gives the full variable domain: DAGVTQSPTHLIKTRGQQVTLRCSPISGHKSVSWYQQVLGQGPQFIFQYYEKEERGRGNFPDRFSARQFPNYSSELNVNALLLGDSALYLCASSPDGGRYEQYFGPGTRLTVT.

This clonotype was picked up a small number of times. The rearrangement joins TRBV29-1 to TRBJ2-1, with 9 bases matching TRBD2. CDR3 length: 16 amino acids. CDR1 SQVTM and CDR2 ANQGSEA come from the germline V gene. Losses at the gene ends were 1 base for V and 1 base for J; bases not matched to a gene: 5. CDR3 DNA sequence: TGCAGCGTTGAAGGTTTAGCGGGGGAGTCCTACAATGAGCAGTTCTTC. This codes for CSVEGLAGESYNEQFF.

In this sample, this clonotype turned up a few times. The chain employs TRBV3-1 and TRBJ2-1; D not resolved. V was cut by 6 bases and J by 2 bases, with 14 bases left in between. The germline CDR1 and CDR2 sequences are LGHDT and YNNKEL (reference sequence). The CDR3 consists of 15 residues. In nucleotides, the CDR3 is TGTGCCAGCAGTCCCGACTCCACGCCCTACAATGAGCAGTTCTTC. This encodes CASSPDSTPYNEQFF.

The chain has TRBV28 and TRBJ2-2; no definite D call. Germline values: CDR1 MDHEN, CDR2 SYDVKM. The V gene lost 10 bases and the J gene lost 9 bases, with 15 bases spanning the gap. CDR3 length: 12 amino acids. CDR3 protein: CATPGNRRELFF. CDR3 nucleotide sequence: TGTGCCACCCCAGGTAATAGGCGGGAGCTGTTTTTT.

CDR3 loop: CASYNSPYEQYF. CDR3 coding DNA: TGTGCCAGCTATAATAGCCCCTACGAGCAGTACTTC. The V gene is TRBV2, the J gene TRBJ2-7; D gene ambiguous. CDR3 length: 12 residues. V was cut by 8 bases and J by 2 bases, with 10 bases left in between. Germline lookup yields CDR1 SNHLY and CDR2 FYNNEI.

The chain is built from TRBV5-6 and TRBJ2-7; perhaps TRBD1 as D (6 bases). The germline V and J ends were trimmed by 5 bases and 5 bases, with 17 bases remaining between them. From germline, CDR1 is SGHDT and CDR2 YYEEEE. This CDR3 region has 14 residues. CDR3 sequence: CASSIGQIAHEQYF. CDR3 in DNA: TGTGCCAGCAGTATAGGACAGATTGCTCACGAGCAGTACTTC.

This clonotype turned up a few times. The chain couples TRBV5-5 to TRBJ1-2; D is ambiguous. Germline values: CDR1 SGHKS, CDR2 YYEKEE (reference sequence). V lost 0 bases and J 3 bases, leaving 6 bases between the germline ends. The CDR3 runs to 13 residues. DNA of the CDR3: TGTGCCAGCAGCTTGGCCTCTGACTATGGCTACACCTTC. This codes for CASSLASDYGYTF.

The V gene is TRBV7-2, the J gene TRBJ2-5, with D maybe TRBD2 (6 bases). V was cut by 1 base and J by 5 bases, with 14 bases left in between. Germline V lookup: CDR1 SGHTA, CDR2 FQGNSA. The CDR3 length is 15 residues. The CDR3 region is CASSLDAGGAETQYF. The CDR3, as DNA: TGTGCCAGCAGCTTAGATGCCGGCGGGGCGGAGACCCAGTACTTC.

The genes are TRBV11-2 and TRBJ2-1, with TRBD2 matching over 7 bases. Germline trimming cut 2 bases from V and 6 bases from J; bases unmatched to any gene: 7. The CDR3 length is 15 residues. The germline V gene encodes CDR1 SGHAT and CDR2 FQNNGV. CDR3 nucleotides: TGTGCCAGCAGCTTAAGCGCGGGAGCTTTCAATGAGCAGTTCTTC. Its translation is CASSLSAGAFNEQFF.

This rearrangement joins TRBV6-2 or TRBV6-3 to TRBJ1-5, with D possibly being TRBD1 (5 bases). The CDR3 is 13 residues long. Per germline, CDR1 MNHEY and CDR2 SVGEGT. V was shortened by 8 bases and J by 9 bases, with 17 bases between the two germline ends. Written as DNA, the CDR3 is TGTGCCAGCCTCTGGGGCCCGAGTGGGCCCCAGCATTTT. Encoded protein: CASLWGPSGPQHF.

This clonotype was picked up a small number of times. This chain links TRBV19 with TRBJ1-1; D unclear. CDR1 is LNHDA, CDR2 SQIVND, per germline (reference sequence). V lost 4 bases and J lost 4, with 10 bases in between. CDR3 size: 13 residues. This CDR3 is CASSKAFRTEAFF. CDR3 nucleotides: TGTGCCAGTAGTAAGGCCTTCCGCACTGAAGCTTTCTTT.

This clonotype came up a few times. The junction departs from the called germline gene at one end, perhaps through a read error. CDR3 sequence reads: CSARVIGTTSGLMGTDTQYF. In nucleotides, the CDR3 is TGCAGTGCCAGAGTTATCGGGACGACTAGCGGCCTGATGGGCACAGATACGCAGTATTTT. The V and J genes are TRBV20-1 and TRBJ2-3; 9 positions match TRBD2. This CDR3 spans 20 amino acids. Per the germline V gene, CDR1 is DFQATT and CDR2 is SNEGSKA (reference sequence).

The chain is built from TRBV20-1 and TRBJ1-2, with TRBD1 matching over 10 bases. CDR1 is DFQATT, CDR2 SNEGSKA, per germline (reference sequence). Trimming took 6 bases from V and 4 from J; bases not matched to a gene: 11. The CDR3 runs 15 residues. The chain's CDR3 is CSAEVGTGEAYGYTF. The CDR3 coding sequence is TGCAGTGCCGAGGTGGGGACAGGGGAGGCCTATGGCTACACCTTC.

The V gene is TRBV13, the J gene TRBJ1-2; 7 bases agree with TRBD1. CDR3 length: 17 residues. Trimming removed 5 bases from V and 4 bases from J; junction bases left unmatched: 16. Germline values: CDR1 PRHDT, CDR2 FYEKMQ (reference sequence). CDR3 nucleotides: TGTGCCAGCAGCGCAAACAGGGGCTCAGGAAGAGGCTATGGCTACACCTTC. This translates into CASSANRGSGRGYGYTF.

The J gene is TRBJ2-4, the V gene TRBV5-6; no definite D call. V dropped 2 bases and J dropped 1 base, with 10 bases sitting between them. This CDR3 has 15 amino acids. In germline, CDR1 is SGHDT, CDR2 YYEEEE. CDR3 sequence (DNA): TGTGCCAGCAGCTTCTTATCACAGGCCAAAAACATTCAGTACTTC. This gives the protein CASSFLSQAKNIQYF.

The rearrangement joins TRBV19 to TRBJ1-1, with D uncertain. The ends were cut back, 5 bases at V and 1 base at J, with 8 bases in the middle. Germline CDR1 and CDR2: LNHDA and SQIVND (reference sequence). This CDR3 is built from 13 residues. CDR3 bases: TGTGCCAGTAGTTCTAACAAGAACACTGAAGCTTTCTTT. Translating it yields CASSSNKNTEAFF.

This clonotype occurred many times. The J gene is TRBJ2-1, the V gene TRBV15; D remains unclear. The CDR3 consists of 14 residues. In germline, CDR1 is LNHNV, CDR2 YYDKDF (reference sequence). Trimming cost V 3 bases and J 8 bases, with 14 bases left between them. CDR3 DNA: TGTGCCACCAGCAGCGACGACTGGGATGATGAGCAGTTCTTC. Protein product: CATSSDDWDDEQFF.

In this sample, this clonotype turned up a few times. The chain has TRBV2 and TRBJ1-6; 9 bases line up with TRBD1. J lost 7 bases, V lost 1 base, and 2 bases had no gene match. This CDR3 comprises 15 residues. From germline, CDR1 is SNHLY and CDR2 FYNNEI. CDR3 in DNA: TGTGCCAGCAGTGAAGGGGGACAGGGAAATTCACCCCTCCACTTT. Its translation is CASSEGGQGNSPLHF.

This chain connects TRBV10-3 to TRBJ2-1; 10 bases match TRBD2. J gave up 10 bases and V 8 bases, and 5 bases lay outside the gene matches. This CDR3 is built from 12 residues. Looked up from germline, CDR1 is ENHRY and CDR2 is SYGVKD. The CDR3 DNA reads TGTGCCATCGGCCAACTAGCGGGAGAGCAGTTCTTC. It yields the protein CAIGQLAGEQFF.

In its sample, this clonotype was seen a few times. This chain joins TRBV4-3 and TRBJ2-3; D unclear. CDR3 length equals 16 residues. Germline CDR1 is LGHNA and CDR2 is YSLEER. V lost 0 bases and J 0 bases, leaving 10 bases between the germline ends. CDR3 protein: CASSQEARPSTDTQYF. In nucleotides, the CDR3 is TGCGCCAGCAGCCAAGAGGCTAGACCTAGCACAGATACGCAGTATTTT.

V is TRBV5-1 and J is TRBJ2-7; 9 bases are shared with TRBD1. J was trimmed by 3 bases and V by 3 bases; bases with no gene match: 7. The CDR3 is 15 residues long. Germline CDR1 SGHRS, CDR2 YFSETQ. The CDR3 sequence: CASSSSGTGIYEQYF. CDR3 DNA sequence: TGCGCCAGCAGCTCTTCAGGGACAGGGATCTACGAGCAGTACTTC.